In this sample, the clone carrying this TCR beta chain turned up once. What it binds is not known. TCRdb's copy holds only in-frame clones and misses some; the assay was immunoSEQ multiplex PCR. The sample consists of 350,000 to 450,000 clones, approximately 83% of them appearing once. Treatment indicated: around 19 received Ad26.COV2.S at low or high dose, single or two shots; several received placebo; per-sample allocation not given. The investigators took samples on day 63 after the first vaccine or placebo injection. This entry is derived from a study of Ad26.COV2.S vaccination and SARS-CoV-2 variants. Study context: Intramuscularly, Ad26.COV2.S was given either once or twice, 56 days apart.

Broader study findings: The placebo group had lower spike-specific TCR breadth than the vaccine recipients did. Vaccinees reportedly had broad spike-specific CD8+ and CD4+ T cell responses.

This receptor was taken from a person aged 18-60 years who received the Ad26.COV2.S COVID-19 vaccine or a placebo. The specimen comprised peripheral blood, sampled in a trial of Ad26.COV2.S vaccine versus placebo.

The DNA of the CDR3 is TGCGCCAGCAGCGCAGCAGGGCCTGACGAGCAGTACTTC. This encodes CASSAAGPDEQYF. V usage is TRBV5-1 and J usage is TRBJ2-7, with D possibly being TRBD1 (5 bases). V was trimmed by 4 bases and J by 5 bases, leaving 13 bases between them. The CDR3 runs to 13 residues. The germline V gene has CDR1 SGHRS and CDR2 YFSETQ.